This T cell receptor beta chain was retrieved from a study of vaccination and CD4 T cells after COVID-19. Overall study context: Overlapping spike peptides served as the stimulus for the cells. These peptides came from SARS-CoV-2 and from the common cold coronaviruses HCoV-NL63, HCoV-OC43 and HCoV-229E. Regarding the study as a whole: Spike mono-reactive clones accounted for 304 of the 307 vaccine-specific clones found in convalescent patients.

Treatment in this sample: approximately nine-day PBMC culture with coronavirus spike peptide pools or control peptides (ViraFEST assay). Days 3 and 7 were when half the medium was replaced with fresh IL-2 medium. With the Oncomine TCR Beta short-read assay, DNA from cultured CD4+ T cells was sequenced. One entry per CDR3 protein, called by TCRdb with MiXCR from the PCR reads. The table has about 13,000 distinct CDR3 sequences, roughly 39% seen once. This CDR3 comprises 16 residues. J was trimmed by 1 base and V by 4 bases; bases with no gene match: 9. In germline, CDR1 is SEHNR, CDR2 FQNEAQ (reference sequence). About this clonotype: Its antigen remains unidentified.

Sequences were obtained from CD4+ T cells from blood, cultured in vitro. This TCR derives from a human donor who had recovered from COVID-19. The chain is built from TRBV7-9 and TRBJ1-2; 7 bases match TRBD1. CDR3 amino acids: CASSSTHRGSNYGYTF. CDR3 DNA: TGTGCCAGCAGCTCCACGCACAGGGGAAGTAACTATGGCTACACCTTC.